This entry is about one TCR beta chain. The CDR3 contains 14 residues. Germline CDR1 KGHSH, CDR2 LQKENI. The V and J ends lost 3 bases and 5 bases, in that order; junction bases with no gene match: 4. Repertoires were generated with immunoSEQ multiplex PCR, while TCRdb's copy carries only in-frame clones and drops some. This table holds 55,000 to 75,000 clones, roughly 90% found once. The sample comes from a study of T cell responses to AZD1222 COVID-19 vaccine. Sequencing used peripheral blood, obtained on day 0 of AZD1222 vaccination. The receptor was isolated from an adult in good health. The rearrangement links TRBV18 to TRBJ2-5; 9 bases match TRBD2. The CDR3 here is CASSPTTSGETQYF. CDR3 bases: TGTGCCAGCTCACCGACAACTAGCGGGGAGACCCAGTACTTC.